These T cell receptor beta chains were read from a single sample in a study of tumour-infiltrating T cells in Burkitt lymphoma. Profiling relied on immunoSEQ multiplex PCR, and the TCRdb table lists in-frame clones only, not all of them. The repertoire includes over a thousand clones, roughly a third of them detected once, and approximately 15% sits in the top ten. Sequencing input: tumor tissue. These receptors were obtained from a human donor with Burkitt lymphoma. The CDR3 runs from the conserved cysteine through the conserved F or W. The order of the fields is D gene, J gene, V gene, clone size, CDR3 protein, CDR3 DNA. The D gene is left open where the match is weak. Where a row states a size, it is once, few, many or the class of an expanded clone; other rows omit it.

D gene: NA; J gene: TRBJ2-1; V gene: TRBV27; clone size: few; CDR3 protein: CASSYEGSYNEQFF; CDR3 DNA: TGTGCCAGCAGTTACGAGGGCTCCTACAATGAGCAGTTCTTC
D gene: NA; J gene: TRBJ2-5; V gene: TRBV28; clone size: NA; CDR3 protein: CASSPLLARERRETQYF; CDR3 DNA: TGTGCCAGCAGCCCCCTCCTAGCGAGGGAGCGAAGAGAGACCCAGTACTTC
D gene: NA; J gene: TRBJ2-4; V gene: TRBV4-3; clone size: large; CDR3 protein: CASSQGHSPAAKNIQYF; CDR3 DNA: TGCGCCAGCAGCCAAGGTCACTCCCCGGCGGCCAAAAACATTCAGTACTTC
D gene: TRBD2; J gene: TRBJ2-3; V gene: TRBV19; clone size: NA; CDR3 protein: CASSILAEPTDTQYF; CDR3 DNA: TGTGCCAGTAGTATTCTAGCGGAACCCACAGATACGCAGTATTTT
D gene: NA; J gene: TRBJ2-2; V gene: TRBV19; clone size: large; CDR3 protein: CASIGTHNTGELFF; CDR3 DNA: TGTGCCAGTATAGGGACCCACAACACCGGGGAGCTGTTTTTT
D gene: TRBD1; J gene: TRBJ1-2; V gene: TRBV5-6; clone size: NA; CDR3 protein: CASSILQGALFYGYTF; CDR3 DNA: TGTGCCAGCAGCATCTTACAGGGGGCGCTTTTCTATGGCTACACCTTC
D gene: NA; J gene: TRBJ2-7; V gene: TRBV4-1; clone size: NA; CDR3 protein: CASSHFRALNEQYF; CDR3 DNA: TGCGCCAGCAGCCATTTCCGGGCCCTAAACGAGCAGTACTTC
D gene: NA; J gene: TRBJ1-2; V gene: TRBV7-9; clone size: NA; CDR3 protein: CASSLGGNYGYTF; CDR3 DNA: TGTGCCAGCAGCTTAGGGGGAAACTATGGCTACACCTTC
D gene: NA; J gene: TRBJ2-5; V gene: TRBV7-6; clone size: few; CDR3 protein: CASSSTATQYF; CDR3 DNA: TGTGCCAGCAGCTCGACTGCCACCCAGTACTTC
D gene: NA; J gene: TRBJ2-2; V gene: TRBV5-4; clone size: few; CDR3 protein: CASKSPTGELFF; CDR3 DNA: TGTGCCAGCAAGAGTCCTACCGGGGAGCTGTTTTTT
D gene: NA; J gene: TRBJ2-1; V gene: TRBV28; clone size: once; CDR3 protein: CASSSLEGGDYNEQFF; CDR3 DNA: TGTGCCAGCAGTTCCCTGGAGGGGGGCGACTACAATGAGCAGTTCTTC
D gene: TRBD2; J gene: TRBJ2-5; V gene: TRBV7-9; clone size: few; CDR3 protein: CASRSGGGQETQYF; CDR3 DNA: TGTGCCAGCAGGTCCGGGGGGGGACAAGAGACCCAGTACTTC
D gene: TRBD1; J gene: TRBJ1-1; V gene: TRBV19; clone size: NA; CDR3 protein: CASSPQGAGTEAFF; CDR3 DNA: TGTGCCAGTAGTCCACAGGGGGCTGGCACTGAAGCTTTCTTT
D gene: NA; J gene: TRBJ1-1; V gene: TRBV30; clone size: NA; CDR3 protein: CAWVMNTEACF; CDR3 DNA: TGTGCCTGGGTTATGAACACTGAAGCTTGCTTT
D gene: TRBD2; J gene: TRBJ2-1; V gene: TRBV11-2; clone size: few; CDR3 protein: CASSLETSGRYNEQFF; CDR3 DNA: TGTGCCAGCAGCCTGGAGACTAGCGGGAGATACAATGAGCAGTTCTTC
D gene: TRBD2; J gene: TRBJ2-4; V gene: TRBV11-1; clone size: large; CDR3 protein: CASSPLAGEAKNIQYF; CDR3 DNA: TGTGCCAGCAGTCCGCTAGCGGGAGAGGCCAAAAACATTCAGTACTTC
D gene: NA; J gene: TRBJ2-2; V gene: TRBV5-1; clone size: hyperexpanded; CDR3 protein: CASSLAAGELFF; CDR3 DNA: TGCGCCAGCAGCTTGGCGGCCGGGGAGCTGTTTTTT
D gene: NA; J gene: TRBJ2-1; V gene: TRBV18; clone size: large; CDR3 protein: CASSPWQGDNEQFF; CDR3 DNA: TGTGCCAGCTCACCATGGCAGGGTGACAATGAGCAGTTCTTC
D gene: TRBD2; J gene: TRBJ2-3; V gene: TRBV7-9; clone size: once; CDR3 protein: CASSEPGLGPDTQYF; CDR3 DNA: TGTGCCAGCAGCGAACCGGGACTAGGGCCGGATACGCAGTATTTT
D gene: NA; J gene: TRBJ1-5; V gene: TRBV9; clone size: NA; CDR3 protein: CASSVGGPNQPQHF; CDR3 DNA: TGTGCCAGCAGCGTCGGGGGACCCAATCAGCCCCAGCATTTT
D gene: TRBD2; J gene: TRBJ2-7; V gene: TRBV7-2; clone size: NA; CDR3 protein: CASSWVEAGVIYEQYF; CDR3 DNA: TGTGCCAGCAGCTGGGTTGAGGCGGGAGTCATCTACGAGCAGTACTTC
D gene: TRBD1; J gene: TRBJ2-3; V gene: TRBV13; clone size: once; CDR3 protein: CASSLGQYTDTQYF; CDR3 DNA: TGTGCCAGCAGCTTGGGACAGTACACAGATACGCAGTATTTT
D gene: NA; J gene: TRBJ1-2; V gene: TRBV11-2; clone size: NA; CDR3 protein: CASSFLQGGLQDGYTF; CDR3 DNA: TGTGCCAGCAGCTTTTTGCAGGGTGGGTTACAGGATGGCTACACCTTC
D gene: TRBD1; J gene: TRBJ1-1; V gene: TRBV28; clone size: NA; CDR3 protein: CASITTGGIPTEAFF; CDR3 DNA: TGTGCCAGTATCACAACAGGGGGTATCCCCACTGAAGCTTTCTTT
D gene: NA; J gene: TRBJ1-2; V gene: TRBV19; clone size: few; CDR3 protein: CASAGREYYGYTF; CDR3 DNA: TGTGCCAGTGCTGGCAGGGAATACTATGGCTACACCTTC
D gene: NA; J gene: TRBJ1-1; V gene: TRBV10-3; clone size: few; CDR3 protein: CAISHPGTEAFF; CDR3 DNA: TGTGCCATCAGTCACCCCGGGACTGAAGCTTTCTTT
D gene: TRBD2; J gene: TRBJ2-2; V gene: TRBV13; clone size: large; CDR3 protein: CASRPAGGLGELFF; CDR3 DNA: TGTGCCAGCAGGCCTGCGGGGGGTCTCGGGGAGCTGTTTTTT
D gene: TRBD2; J gene: TRBJ2-1; V gene: TRBV28; clone size: NA; CDR3 protein: CASSFPLAGGFEQFF; CDR3 DNA: TGTGCCAGCAGTTTCCCACTAGCGGGGGGCTTTGAGCAGTTCTTC
D gene: NA; J gene: TRBJ2-2; V gene: TRBV14; clone size: few; CDR3 protein: CASSQATGFWTGELFF; CDR3 DNA: TGTGCCAGCAGCCAGGCCACAGGGTTTTGGACCGGGGAGCTGTTTTTT
D gene: NA; J gene: TRBJ1-5; V gene: TRBV5-4; clone size: NA; CDR3 protein: CASSLWDSNQPQHF; CDR3 DNA: TGTGCCAGCAGCTTGTGGGACAGCAATCAGCCCCAGCATTTT
D gene: NA; J gene: TRBJ2-6; V gene: TRBV27; clone size: few; CDR3 protein: CASTPSTGKGNVLTF; CDR3 DNA: TGTGCCAGCACCCCCTCGACAGGAAAGGGCAACGTCCTGACTTTC
D gene: NA; J gene: TRBJ2-1; V gene: TRBV10-1; clone size: NA; CDR3 protein: CASSESPGAGVGLKQFF; CDR3 DNA: TGCGCCAGCAGTGAGTCGCCGGGGGCGGGAGTGGGGTTGAAGCAGTTCTTC
D gene: NA; J gene: TRBJ2-1; V gene: TRBV9; clone size: NA; CDR3 protein: CASSVEYTSYNEQFF; CDR3 DNA: TGTGCCAGCAGCGTTGAGTATACTAGCTACAATGAGCAGTTCTTC
D gene: TRBD2; J gene: TRBJ2-3; V gene: TRBV5-1; clone size: NA; CDR3 protein: CASSSIAGVGDTQYF; CDR3 DNA: TGCGCCAGCAGCTCGATAGCGGGAGTTGGAGATACGCAGTATTTT
D gene: NA; J gene: TRBJ1-1; V gene: TRBV30; clone size: few; CDR3 protein: CAWIVNTEAFF; CDR3 DNA: TGTGCCTGGATCGTGAACACTGAAGCTTTCTTT
D gene: NA; J gene: TRBJ1-2; V gene: TRBV29-1; clone size: once; CDR3 protein: CSVEKDFGYTF; CDR3 DNA: TGCAGCGTTGAAAAAGACTTTGGCTACACCTTC
D gene: NA; J gene: TRBJ2-2; V gene: TRBV5-4; clone size: few; CDR3 protein: CASSYWGTGELFF; CDR3 DNA: TGTGCCAGCTCCTATTGGGGCACCGGGGAGCTGTTTTTT
D gene: TRBD2; J gene: TRBJ2-3; V gene: TRBV11-3; clone size: NA; CDR3 protein: CASSLVGLEGDTQYF; CDR3 DNA: TGTGCCAGCAGCTTAGTCGGACTAGAAGGAGATACGCAGTATTTT
D gene: NA; J gene: TRBJ2-7; V gene: TRBV5-1; clone size: NA; CDR3 protein: CASSQSMGYEQYF; CDR3 DNA: TGCGCCAGCAGCCAAAGCATGGGGTACGAGCAGTACTTC
D gene: NA; J gene: TRBJ1-1; V gene: TRBV19; clone size: few; CDR3 protein: CASTRWGDPEAFF; CDR3 DNA: TGTGCCAGTACACGATGGGGGGACCCTGAAGCTTTCTTT
D gene: NA; J gene: TRBJ1-1; V gene: TRBV5-1; clone size: NA; CDR3 protein: CASSLAGPEAFF; CDR3 DNA: TGCGCCAGCAGCTTGGCCGGGCCTGAAGCTTTCTTT